The 28 T cell receptor beta chains listed next were all sequenced from one sample in a study of T cell responses to AZD1222 COVID-19 vaccine. This table comes from immunoSEQ multiplex PCR, and its TCRdb copy is limited to in-frame clones, with some not included. The table lists 180,000 or so clones, approximately 90% of them singletons. This specimen was peripheral blood, taken 28 days after the second AZD1222 dose. These receptors were obtained from an adult who received the AZD1222 COVID-19 vaccine.

The chain uses TRBV18 and TRBJ1-6; tentatively, D is TRBD1 (6 bases). V lost 5 bases and J lost 5, with 13 bases in between. The CDR3 consists of 15 residues. Per the germline V gene, CDR1 is KGHSH and CDR2 is LQKENI. The CDR3 sequence: CASSSKTGDNSPLHF. The CDR3 bases are TGTGCCAGCTCAAGCAAGACAGGCGATAATTCACCCCTCCACTTT.

This chain links TRBV7-2 with TRBJ1-3, with a tentative D call TRBD1 (5 bases). The V end lost 4 bases, the J end lost 0 bases, and 19 bases lay between the germline ends. Germline V gene lookup returns CDR1 SGHTA and CDR2 FQGNSA. The CDR3 consists of 18 residues. The CDR3 loop is CASSSQLYGTASGNTIYF. CDR3 bases: TGTGCCAGCAGCTCACAACTTTATGGGACGGCCTCTGGAAACACCATATATTTT.

The chain uses TRBV2 and TRBJ1-1, with TRBD1 matching 10 bases. The CDR3 consists of 14 residues. V was clipped by 3 bases and J by 5 bases; unmatched bases: 3. Germline CDR1 SNHLY, CDR2 FYNNEI. DNA for the CDR3: TGTGCCAGCAGTGACGGACAGGGGGAGACTGAAGCTTTCTTT. This gives the protein CASSDGQGETEAFF.

This rearrangement joins TRBV5-4 to TRBJ2-1, with D possibly matching TRBD1 (5 bases). Per the germline V gene, CDR1 is SGHNT and CDR2 is YYREEE (reference sequence). Trimming took 1 base from V and 15 from J, leaving 14 bases between them. The CDR3 is 12 amino acids. CDR3 sequence: CASSLMTEKTFF. The CDR3 region has the DNA TGTGCCAGCAGCTTGATGACAGAGAAAACGTTCTTC. The full variable domain, completed using reference TRBV5-4 and TRBJ2-1, is ETGVTQSPTHLIKTRGQQVTLRCSSQSGHNTVSWYQQALGQGPQFIFQYYREEENGRGNFPPRFSGLQFPNYSSELNVNALELDDSALYLCASSLMTEKTFFGPGTRLTVL.

This chain uses TRBV7-2 with TRBJ2-1, with TRBD2 matching 10 bases. Trimming at V came to 9 bases and at J to 4 bases, leaving 9 bases not matched to a gene. Germline V lookup: CDR1 SGHTA, CDR2 FQGNSA. CDR3 length: 15 amino acids. CDR3 protein: CASRFRLAGYNEQFF. CDR3 in DNA: TGTGCCAGTCGCTTTAGACTAGCGGGTTACAATGAGCAGTTCTTC.

The chain uses TRBV27 and TRBJ1-1; 11 nucleotides align to TRBD1. The CDR3 spans 14 residues. J was trimmed by 7 bases and V by 3 bases; bases with no gene match: 4. Germline V lookup: CDR1 MNHEY, CDR2 SMNVEV (reference sequence). The CDR3: CASSLDRGLNEAFF. The CDR3 bases are TGTGCCAGCAGTTTGGACAGGGGGCTTAATGAAGCTTTCTTT.

J is TRBJ1-2 and V is TRBV19; 9 bases match TRBD1. The CDR3 length is 16 residues. Germline-derived CDR1 and CDR2 are LNHDA and SQIVND (reference sequence). V was pared by 3 bases and J by 4 bases, with 9 bases of the junction left unmatched. The chain's CDR3 is CASSIETGQGSYGYTF. CDR3 nucleotide sequence: TGTGCCAGTAGTATCGAAACCGGACAGGGGAGCTATGGCTACACCTTC.

This clone was counted a single time. The chain uses TRBV5-1 and TRBJ2-5, with D tentatively TRBD1 (6 bases). V lost 4 bases and J lost 4, with 11 bases in between. This CDR3 spans 13 amino acids. From germline, CDR1 is SGHRS and CDR2 YFSETQ. DNA for the CDR3: TGCGCCAGCAGCCGGGCCAGGGGAGAGACCCAGTACTTC. Translation: CASSRARGETQYF. The entire variable domain, with the rest obtained from reference TRBV5-1 and TRBJ2-5, is as follows: KAGVTQTPRYLIKTRGQQVTLSCSPISGHRSVSWYQQTPGQGLQFLFEYFSETQRNKGNFPGRFSGRQFSNSRSEMNVSTLELGDSALYLCASSRARGETQYFGPGTRLLVL.

This sequence joins TRBV5-1 and TRBJ2-7; tentative D call: TRBD2 (6 bases). The CDR3 spans 15 residues. Trimming pared 5 bases from V and 2 bases from J, leaving 17 bases between. Germline V CDR1 and CDR2: SGHRS, YFSETQ. The CDR3, as DNA: TGCGCCAGCAGGCCCGGGGAGGTAATGACCTACGAGCAGTACTTC. The encoded protein is CASRPGEVMTYEQYF. Supplemented by reference TRBV5-1 and TRBJ2-7, the full variable domain reads KAGVTQTPRYLIKTRGQQVTLSCSPISGHRSVSWYQQTPGQGLQFLFEYFSETQRNKGNFPGRFSGRQFSNSRSEMNVSTLELGDSALYLCASRPGEVMTYEQYFGPGTRLTVT.

This clone was seen a handful of times. V gene TRBV28 combines with J gene TRBJ2-7; D possibly corresponds to TRBD2 (5 bases). Trimming removed 5 bases from V and 3 bases from J, with 14 bases in between. Germline V gene data show CDR1 as MDHEN and CDR2 as SYDVKM. CDR3 length: 14 residues. In DNA form, the CDR3 reads TGTGCCAGCAGTGTAGGGAGTAGGGTCTACGAGCAGTACTTC. Protein sequence: CASSVGSRVYEQYF.

This sequence joins TRBV5-6 and TRBJ1-4; the D gene is possibly TRBD1 (5 bases). Germline loops: CDR1 SGHDT, CDR2 YYEEEE. This CDR3 has 17 amino acids. The ends were cut back, 4 bases at V and 8 bases at J, with 24 bases in the middle. CDR3: CASSLGGGRGPWEKLFF. The CDR3 coding sequence is TGTGCCAGCAGCCTTGGTGGGGGACGGGGCCCTTGGGAAAAACTGTTTTTT.

This clone was counted once. This sequence joins TRBV3-1 (or the pseudogene TRBV3-2) and TRBJ2-7; the D gene is possibly TRBD2 (6 bases). This CDR3 spans 16 amino acids. V lost 0 bases and J lost 0, with 12 bases in between. Germline V CDR1 and CDR2: LGHDT, YNNKEL (reference sequence). CDR3 DNA sequence: TGTGCCAGCAGCCAAGATGAAATAGCGGACTCCTACGAGCAGTACTTC. Translation: CASSQDEIADSYEQYF.

The chain combines TRBV7-2 with TRBJ2-2, with D possibly TRBD1 on 5 matching bases. The CDR3 is 14 amino acids. Germline assignment: CDR1 SGHTA and CDR2 FQGNSA. Trimming left V 5 bases short and J 6 bases short, with 13 bases between. CDR3 loop: CASSQGRLPGELFF. DNA of the CDR3: TGTGCCAGCAGCCAGGGTAGGCTCCCCGGGGAGCTGTTTTTT. The full variable domain, completed using reference TRBV7-2 and TRBJ2-2, is GAGVSQSPSNKVTEKGKDVELRCDPISGHTALYWYRQSLGQGLEFLIYFQGNSAPDKSGLPSDRFSAERTGGSVSTLTIQRTQQEDSAVYLCASSQGRLPGELFFGEGSRLTVL.

This chain links TRBV7-2 with TRBJ2-7; a possible D gene is TRBD2 (6 bases). Deletions cut 2 bases from V and 0 bases from J, with 8 bases between. The CDR3 loop spans 14 amino acids. The germline V gene has CDR1 SGHTA and CDR2 FQGNSA. For the CDR3, the DNA is TGTGCCAGCAGCTTACCCGGGAGCTCCTACGAGCAGTACTTC. It encodes CASSLPGSSYEQYF.

CDR3 amino acids: CAISDFQDQPQHF. CDR3 DNA sequence: TGTGCCATCAGTGATTTCCAAGACCAGCCCCAGCATTTT. This chain connects TRBV10-3 to TRBJ1-5; D ambiguous. CDR3 size: 13 residues. Germline CDR1 is ENHRY and CDR2 is SYGVKD. The V end was cut by 3 bases, the J end by 7 bases, with 10 bases between.

V usage is TRBV28 and J usage is TRBJ2-3; TRBD2 is a possible D gene (6 bases). Trimming took off 7 bases at V and 2 bases at J, with 16 bases between the two ends. The CDR3 is made up of 15 amino acids. CDR1 and CDR2 (germline): MDHEN, SYDVKM. The CDR3 DNA follows: TGTGCCAGCACCTTAATGGCGGGGACCACAGATACGCAGTATTTT. This codes for CASTLMAGTTDTQYF. Drawing the rest from reference TRBV28 and TRBJ2-3, the complete variable domain is DVKVTQSSRYLVKRTGEKVFLECVQDMDHENMFWYRQDPGLGLRLIYFSYDVKMKEKGDIPEGYSVSREKKERFSLILESASTNQTSMYLCASTLMAGTTDTQYFGPGTRLTVL.

This rearrangement joins TRBV5-6 to TRBJ1-5, with TRBD1 matching 7 bases. The CDR3 extends over 14 amino acids. The V and J ends lost 2 bases and 5 bases, in that order; junction bases with no gene match: 4. Germline V lookup: CDR1 SGHDT, CDR2 YYEEEE. The CDR3 spells CASSLWDSDQPQHF. Written as DNA, the CDR3 is TGTGCCAGCAGCTTATGGGACAGCGATCAGCCCCAGCATTTT.

The CDR3 loop is CASSVVGTLAYNEQFF. As DNA, the CDR3 is TGTGCCAGCAGCGTAGTCGGGACACTCGCCTACAATGAGCAGTTCTTC. V and J are TRBV9 and TRBJ2-1, with a tentative D call TRBD1 (6 bases). The CDR3 runs to 16 residues. Trimming pared 0 bases from V and 2 bases from J, leaving 12 bases between. The germline V gene has CDR1 SGDLS and CDR2 YYNGEE.

The chain carries TRBV7-9 and TRBJ1-2, with D possibly being TRBD1 (5 bases). Germline V gene lookup returns CDR1 SEHNR and CDR2 FQNEAQ (reference sequence). The CDR3 runs 14 residues. Between the trimmed V and J ends, which lost 3 bases and 6 bases, there was a span of 14 bases. The CDR3 is CASSLGRALDGYTF. CDR3 nucleotide sequence: TGTGCCAGCAGCTTGGGACGGGCTTTGGATGGCTACACCTTC. The full variable domain, rest sourced from reference TRBV7-9 and TRBJ1-2, is DTGVSQNPRHKITKRGQNVTFRCDPISEHNRLYWYRQTLGQGPEFLTYFQNEAQLEKSRLLSDRFSAERPKGSFSTLEIQRTEQGDSAMYLCASSLGRALDGYTFGSGTRLTVV.

This clone was recorded only once. CDR3 sequence reads: CASSSEGDHIQYF. CDR3 sequence (DNA): TGTGCCAGCAGTTCAGAAGGGGACCACATTCAGTACTTC. The chain uses TRBV6-5 and TRBJ2-4; possibly TRBD1 or TRBD2 for D (5 bases each). Germline assignment: CDR1 MNHEY and CDR2 SVGAGI. Trimming shortened V by 4 bases and J by 8 bases, and 12 bases separated the two germline ends. The CDR3 has 13 residues.

This chain uses TRBV5-4 with TRBJ2-7; 8 bases map to TRBD2. The germline V gene has CDR1 SGHNT and CDR2 YYREEE (reference sequence). The ends lost 3 bases at V and 1 base at J; junction bases unmatched: 6. There are 15 residues in the CDR3. CDR3 sequence: CASSSAGVLSYEQYF. CDR3 bases: TGTGCCAGCAGCTCAGCGGGAGTGTTATCCTACGAGCAGTACTTC.

The chain is built from TRBV28 and TRBJ2-1; either TRBD1 or TRBD2 may fit D (7 bases each). The CDR3 runs to 15 residues. Germline-derived CDR1 and CDR2 are MDHEN and SYDVKM. V was pared by 6 bases and J by 4 bases, with 16 bases between. The CDR3 protein is CASREQGRVYNEQFF. The CDR3 DNA reads as TGTGCCAGCAGAGAACAGGGGAGGGTATACAATGAGCAGTTCTTC.

V and J are TRBV12-3 or TRBV12-4 and TRBJ1-2, with no clear D. V was clipped by 6 bases and J by 8 bases, with 10 bases between them. The length of the CDR3 is 11 residues. The CDR3 DNA sequence: TGTGCCAGCAGCAACCGTAGAGGCTACACCTTC. Protein product: CASSNRRGYTF.

V is TRBV7-2 and J is TRBJ2-6; D remains unclear. CDR1 and CDR2 (germline): SGHTA, FQGNSA. CDR3 length equals 14 residues. The V end lost 8 bases, the J end lost 0 bases, and 8 bases lay between the germline ends. The CDR3 region is CASGVASGANVLTF. The CDR3 DNA sequence: TGTGCCAGCGGGGTGGCCTCTGGGGCCAACGTCCTGACTTTC. Together with reference TRBV7-2 and TRBJ2-6, the CDR3 gives the full variable domain: GAGVSQSPSNKVTEKGKDVELRCDPISGHTALYWYRQSLGQGLEFLIYFQGNSAPDKSGLPSDRFSAERTGGSVSTLTIQRTQQEDSAVYLCASGVASGANVLTFGAGSRLTVL.

This sequence joins TRBV28 and TRBJ1-1, with TRBD1 matching over 12 bases. This CDR3 comprises 16 residues. V dropped 3 bases and J dropped 5; count of bases not matched to a gene: 7. Germline CDR1 is MDHEN and CDR2 is SYDVKM. Written as DNA, the CDR3 is TGTGCCAGCAGTTTCGTGGGACAGGGGGCGCGGACTGAAGCTTTCTTT. It specifies CASSFVGQGARTEAFF.

The chain links TRBV10-3 to TRBJ1-1; 7 bases are a match to TRBD1. The V segment lost 11 bases and the J segment 1 base; nucleotides outside the gene matches: 13. The CDR3 runs to 15 residues. From germline, CDR1 is ENHRY and CDR2 SYGVKD. The CDR3 nucleotides are TGTGCCGCGCGTCGTGAGACAGGGCAGAACACTGAAGCTTTCTTT. Translation: CAARRETGQNTEAFF.

The chain is built from TRBV11-2 and TRBJ2-2; the D gene could be TRBD1 or TRBD2 (5 bases each). V lost 5 bases to trimming and J lost 4 bases, with 17 bases between them. The germline CDR1 and CDR2 sequences are SGHAT and FQNNGV. This CDR3 is 16 amino acids long. The CDR3 DNA reads TGTGCCAGCAGCCCCCGTGCAGGGAGTGGCACCGGGGAGCTGTTTTTT. It encodes CASSPRAGSGTGELFF.

The rearrangement links TRBV29-1 to TRBJ1-2, with 11 positions matching TRBD1. This CDR3 contains 14 residues. In germline, CDR1 is SQVTM, CDR2 ANQGSEA. V shed 3 bases and J 4 bases; nucleotides not matched to a gene: 4. CDR3 in amino acids: CSVDGQGAGYGYTF. The DNA of the CDR3 is TGCAGCGTTGACGGACAGGGGGCCGGCTATGGCTACACCTTC.